This T cell receptor (beta chain) emerged from a study of blood T cell repertoires in COVID-19 (TCRdb year 2020). For the study in its entirety: The collaborator samples originated in the United States, Italy and Spain and spanned the acute and convalescent phases of COVID-19. The prospective study material was composed of cDNA or gDNA derived from T cells, B-cell-depleted T cells, or PBMCs. Sample metadata almost always included a de-identified subject ID, COVID-19 status, age in years and sex. Samples were obtained from the ongoing ImmuneRACE study (first 160 participants) and from 1,200 or so subjects provided by 6 global collaborators. The repertoires were released in a freely available public database intended as a resource for research on the immune response to SARS-CoV-2. Where available, HLA class I and class II types were taken from metadata supplied by the sample provider and were not determined by assay-based typing. The dataset comprised deeply sampled blood TCRbeta repertoires from subjects exposed to, actively infected with, or recovered from COVID-19. Here is what the overall study found, with its caveats: The amount of clinical and demographic metadata varied by source and participant and was provided uncurated.

The immunoSEQ Assay, a bias-controlled multiplex PCR, was used to amplify TCRbeta CDR3 regions from genomic DNA. For the original study's pipeline: Within the assay, amplification of reference gene primers was used to estimate how many nucleated cells each sample contained. To quantify the absolute abundance of each unique TCRbeta CDR3 rearrangement, sequence reads were collapsed and filtered. For each sample, productive Simpson clonality was calculated by taking the square root of Simpson's diversity index across productive rearrangements. Imported from immuneACCESS, the table was reduced by TCRdb to in-frame sequences with V and J called. These copies leave out some clones; in studies compared against another copy, an unresolved V gene accounts for under half, and the cause of the remainder is not known. The DNA gave D and trimming, while V, J and clone size come from that table. The sample records fewer than 400,000 clones, over 85% of which are singletons. The biggest ten clones account for around 1.9% of the sample.

Counted from cysteine to phenylalanine, this CDR3 has 15 amino acids. Only the CDR3 region is kept as DNA, spanning 45 bases read in frame from base 1. The V end loses 7 bases and the J end loses 0 bases, and a stretch of 13 bases separates them. CDR1 LNHNV and CDR2 YYDKDF are derived from the germline V gene (reference sequence). In regard to this clone: Its antigen remains undetermined. No clone much larger than this one lies a single base away; base qualities are absent.

At one collaborating source in Seattle, patients were enrolled during active infection and were followed longitudinally through the course of disease. Each collaborating institution followed its own protocols to collect whole blood in K2EDTA tubes. Collaborator samples were shipped for TCRbeta analysis as frozen whole blood, isolated PBMCs, or DNA extracted from either sample type. The receptor chain draws on TRBV15 and TRBJ2-1, with the D segment identity uncertain. Sequenced: peripheral blood. The receptor's source is a woman in her 30s with COVID-19, enrolled during active disease. This receptor carries the CDR3 CATTSPVSSYNEQFF. In nucleotide form, the sequence is TGTGCCACCACTAGTCCGGTAAGCTCCTACAATGAGCAGTTCTTC. Full variable domain (CDR3 extended with the reference TRBV15 and TRBJ2-1 proteins): DAMVIQNPRYQVTQFGKPVTLSCSQTLNHNVMYWYQQKSSQAPKLLFHYYDKDFNNEADTPDNFQSRRPNTSFCFLDIRSPGLGDTAMYLCATTSPVSSYNEQFFGPGTRLTVL.